This T cell receptor beta chain was obtained from a study of blood T cell repertoires in COVID-19. About the research overall: The cDNA or gDNA used as material had been derived from T cells, B-cell-depleted T cells, or PBMCs.

The assay was immunoSEQ multiplex PCR, and TCRdb's table has in-frame clones only and misses some. The sample has 190,000 or so clones, about nine tenths seen once. The V and J ends lost 0 bases and 0 bases respectively, with 6 bases between them. The CDR3 has 15 residues. Germline CDR1 and CDR2: SGHDT and YYEEEE. The sequenced sample consisted of peripheral blood. The V and J genes are TRBV5-6 and TRBJ1-4, with unresolved D. The TCR comes from a man in his forties or fifties with acute or convalescent COVID-19. This CDR3 reads CASSLERSTNEKLFF. DNA for the CDR3: TGTGCCAGCAGCTTGGAGCGCTCAACTAATGAAAAACTGTTTTTT. The complete variable domain, with remaining parts taken from reference TRBV5-6 and TRBJ1-4, reads DAGVTQSPTHLIKTRGQQVTLRCSPKSGHDTVSWYQQALGQGPQFIFQYYEEEERQRGNFPDRFSGHQFPNYSSELNVNALLLGDSALYLCASSLERSTNEKLFFGSGTQLSVL.